This T cell receptor (beta chain) was recovered during a study of CD8 T cells in Susac syndrome. Study as a whole: Patients with Susac syndrome were, at the time of blood collection, therapy-naive, maintained on corticosteroids, or maintained on intravenous immunoglobulin alone.

In its sample, this clonotype was seen once. Looked up from germline, CDR1 is LNHDA and CDR2 is SQIVND (reference sequence). This CDR3 has 14 residues. V shed 5 bases and J 4 bases; nucleotides not matched to a gene: 7. With random hexamers, 0.5 to 1 ug RNA was reverse transcribed. TCRdb re-called the immunoSEQ multiplex PCR reads with MiXCR, one entry per CDR3 protein. In the table there are approximately 190,000 distinct CDR3 sequences, roughly 90% of which are singletons. The receptor was isolated from a human donor with Susac syndrome. Sequencing input: CD4+ T cells from PBMCs. The chain uses TRBV19 and TRBJ1-1; TRBD1 aligns across 7 bases. The DNA for the CDR3 is TGTGCCAGTAGTGTTCACAGGGGCCGCACTGAAGCTTTCTTT. This gives the protein CASSVHRGRTEAFF.